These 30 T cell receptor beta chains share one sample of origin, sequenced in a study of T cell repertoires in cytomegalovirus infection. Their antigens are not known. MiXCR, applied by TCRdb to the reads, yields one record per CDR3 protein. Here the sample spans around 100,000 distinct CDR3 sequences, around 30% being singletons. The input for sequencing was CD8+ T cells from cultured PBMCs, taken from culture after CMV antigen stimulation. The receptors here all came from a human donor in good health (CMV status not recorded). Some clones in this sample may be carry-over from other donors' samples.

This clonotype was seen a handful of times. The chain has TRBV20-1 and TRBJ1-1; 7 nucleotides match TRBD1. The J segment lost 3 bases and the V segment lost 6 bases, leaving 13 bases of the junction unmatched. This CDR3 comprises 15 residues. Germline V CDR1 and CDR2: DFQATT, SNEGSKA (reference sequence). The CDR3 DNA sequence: TGCAGTGCCAGGGGGGCTATCGAGTTGGACACTGAAGCTTTCTTT. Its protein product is CSARGAIELDTEAFF.

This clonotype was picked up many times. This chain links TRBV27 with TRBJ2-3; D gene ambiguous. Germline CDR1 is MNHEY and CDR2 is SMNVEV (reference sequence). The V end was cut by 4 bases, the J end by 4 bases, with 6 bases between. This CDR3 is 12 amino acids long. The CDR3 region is CASSSFSDTQYF. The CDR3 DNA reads TGTGCCAGCAGTTCATTTTCAGATACGCAGTATTTT.

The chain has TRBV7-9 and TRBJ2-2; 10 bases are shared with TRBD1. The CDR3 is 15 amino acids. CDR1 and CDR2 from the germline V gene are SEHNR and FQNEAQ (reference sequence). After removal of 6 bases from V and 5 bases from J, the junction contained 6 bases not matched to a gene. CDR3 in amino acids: CASRMDRGWTGELFF. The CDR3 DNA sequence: TGTGCCAGCAGGATGGACAGGGGGTGGACCGGGGAGCTGTTTTTT.

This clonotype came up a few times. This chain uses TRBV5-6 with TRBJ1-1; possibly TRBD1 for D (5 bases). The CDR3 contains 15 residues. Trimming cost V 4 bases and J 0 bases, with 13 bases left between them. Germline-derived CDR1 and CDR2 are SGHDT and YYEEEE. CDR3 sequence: CASSGTQYMNTEAFF. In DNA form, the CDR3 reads TGTGCCAGCAGCGGGACCCAGTACATGAACACTGAAGCTTTCTTT. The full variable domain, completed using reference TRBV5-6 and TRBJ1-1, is DAGVTQSPTHLIKTRGQQVTLRCSPKSGHDTVSWYQQALGQGPQFIFQYYEEEERQRGNFPDRFSGHQFPNYSSELNVNALLLGDSALYLCASSGTQYMNTEAFFGQGTRLTVV.

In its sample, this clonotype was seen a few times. The CDR3 region is CASSITTGDSSYEQYF. CDR3 coding DNA: TGTGCCAGCAGTATAACGACAGGGGACAGCTCCTACGAGCAGTACTTC. V is TRBV28 and J is TRBJ2-7; 8 bases map to TRBD1. The CDR3 runs 16 residues. V gave up 5 bases and J gave up 0 bases; unmatched junction bases: 9. The germline CDR1 and CDR2 sequences are MDHEN and SYDVKM. The full variable domain, rest sourced from reference TRBV28 and TRBJ2-7, is DVKVTQSSRYLVKRTGEKVFLECVQDMDHENMFWYRQDPGLGLRLIYFSYDVKMKEKGDIPEGYSVSREKKERFSLILESASTNQTSMYLCASSITTGDSSYEQYFGPGTRLTVT.

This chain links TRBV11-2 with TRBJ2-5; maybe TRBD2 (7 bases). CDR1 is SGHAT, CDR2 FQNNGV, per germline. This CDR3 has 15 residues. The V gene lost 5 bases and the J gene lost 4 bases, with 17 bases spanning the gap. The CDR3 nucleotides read TGTGCCAGCAGCGCCGGGGCCGGGGGGCGAGAGACCCAGTACTTC. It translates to CASSAGAGGRETQYF.

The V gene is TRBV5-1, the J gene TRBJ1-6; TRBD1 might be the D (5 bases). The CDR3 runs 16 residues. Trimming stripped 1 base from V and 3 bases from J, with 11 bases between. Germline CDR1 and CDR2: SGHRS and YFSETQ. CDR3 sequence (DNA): TGCGCCAGCAGCTTGACCGACAGATTCTATAATTCACCCCTCCACTTT. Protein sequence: CASSLTDRFYNSPLHF.

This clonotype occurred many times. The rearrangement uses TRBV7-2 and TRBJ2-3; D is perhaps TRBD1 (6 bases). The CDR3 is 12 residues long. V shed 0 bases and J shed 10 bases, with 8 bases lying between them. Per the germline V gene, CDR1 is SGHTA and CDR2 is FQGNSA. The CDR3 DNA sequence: TGTGCCAGCAGCTTAGCGACAGGAGCGCAGTATTTT. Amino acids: CASSLATGAQYF.

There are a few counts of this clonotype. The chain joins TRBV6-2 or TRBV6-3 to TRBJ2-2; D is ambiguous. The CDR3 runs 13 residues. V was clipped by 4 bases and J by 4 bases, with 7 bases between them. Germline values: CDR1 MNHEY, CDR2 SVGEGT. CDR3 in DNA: TGTGCCAGCAGTTTCACAACCACCGGGGAGCTGTTTTTT. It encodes CASSFTTTGELFF.

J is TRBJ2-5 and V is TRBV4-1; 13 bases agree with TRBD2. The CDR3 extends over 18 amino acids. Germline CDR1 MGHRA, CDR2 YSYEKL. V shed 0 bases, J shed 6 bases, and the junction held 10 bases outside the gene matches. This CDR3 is CASSQDGLAGAVWKTQYF. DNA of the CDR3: TGCGCCAGCAGCCAAGATGGACTAGCGGGGGCGGTCTGGAAGACCCAGTACTTC.

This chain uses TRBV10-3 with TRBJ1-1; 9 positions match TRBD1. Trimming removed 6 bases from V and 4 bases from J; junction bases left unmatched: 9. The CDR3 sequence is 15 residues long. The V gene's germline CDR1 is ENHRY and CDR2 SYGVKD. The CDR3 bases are TGTGCCATCAGAGAACCGGGACAGGGACCCACTGAAGCTTTCTTT. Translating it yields CAIREPGQGPTEAFF.

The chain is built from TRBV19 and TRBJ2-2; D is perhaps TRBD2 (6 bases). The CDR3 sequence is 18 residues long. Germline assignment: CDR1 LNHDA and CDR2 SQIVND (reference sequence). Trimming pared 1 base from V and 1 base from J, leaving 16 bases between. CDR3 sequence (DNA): TGTGCCAGTAGTATAGGATACCCCGGGACTGTGAACACCGGGGAGCTGTTTTTT. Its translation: CASSIGYPGTVNTGELFF.

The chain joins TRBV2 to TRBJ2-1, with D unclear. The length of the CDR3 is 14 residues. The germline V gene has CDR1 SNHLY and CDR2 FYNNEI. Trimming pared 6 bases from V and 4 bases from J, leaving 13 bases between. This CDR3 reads CASRALGFYNEQFF. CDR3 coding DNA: TGTGCCAGCAGGGCTTTGGGGTTTTACAATGAGCAGTTCTTC.

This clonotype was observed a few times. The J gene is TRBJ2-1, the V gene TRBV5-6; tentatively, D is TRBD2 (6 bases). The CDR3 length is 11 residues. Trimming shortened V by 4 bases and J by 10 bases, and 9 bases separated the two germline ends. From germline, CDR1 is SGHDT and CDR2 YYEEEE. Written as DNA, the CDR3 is TGTGCCAGCAGCGTAGCGGTGGAGCAGTTCTTC. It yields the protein CASSVAVEQFF.

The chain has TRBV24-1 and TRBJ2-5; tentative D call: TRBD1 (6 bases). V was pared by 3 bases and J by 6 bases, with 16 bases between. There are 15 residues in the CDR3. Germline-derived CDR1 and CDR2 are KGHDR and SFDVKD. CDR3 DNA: TGTGCCACCAGTGATCGAGGACAGCCTCTAAAGACCCAGTACTTC. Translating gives CATSDRGQPLKTQYF.

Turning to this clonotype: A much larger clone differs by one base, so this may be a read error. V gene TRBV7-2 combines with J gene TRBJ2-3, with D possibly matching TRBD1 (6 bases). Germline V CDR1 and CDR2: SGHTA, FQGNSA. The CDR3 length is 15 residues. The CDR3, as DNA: TGTGCCGGCAGCCGGACACAGGGATGGACAGATACGCAGTATTTT. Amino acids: CAGSRTQGWTDTQYF.

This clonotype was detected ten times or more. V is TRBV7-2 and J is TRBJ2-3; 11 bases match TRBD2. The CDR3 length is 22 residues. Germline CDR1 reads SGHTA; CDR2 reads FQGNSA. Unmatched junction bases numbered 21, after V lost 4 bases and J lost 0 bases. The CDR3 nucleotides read TGTGCCAGCAGCTCGAAACCTGTGGGGGCTAGCGGGGGGACACCCAGCACAGATACGCAGTATTTT. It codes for CASSSKPVGASGGTPSTDTQYF.

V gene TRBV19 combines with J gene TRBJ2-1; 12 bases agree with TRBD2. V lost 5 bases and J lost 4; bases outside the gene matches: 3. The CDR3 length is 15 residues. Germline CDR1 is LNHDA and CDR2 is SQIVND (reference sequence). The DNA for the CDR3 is TGTGCCAGTAGTGTAGGACTAGCGGGGTACAATGAGCAGTTCTTC. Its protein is CASSVGLAGYNEQFF.

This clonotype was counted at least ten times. The CDR3, as DNA: TGTGCCATTGAAAAGTGGGGGGAGCTGAACACTGAAGCTTTCTTT. Amino acids: CAIEKWGELNTEAFF. V gene TRBV7-9 combines with J gene TRBJ1-1; possibly TRBD1 for D (5 bases). The ends were cut back, 10 bases at V and 0 bases at J, with 18 bases in the middle. The CDR3 has 15 residues. CDR1 is SEHNR and CDR2 is FQNEAQ in the germline V gene (reference sequence). Using reference TRBV7-9 and TRBJ1-1 for the parts outside the CDR3, the full variable domain is DTGVSQNPRHKITKRGQNVTFRCDPISEHNRLYWYRQTLGQGPEFLTYFQNEAQLEKSRLLSDRFSAERPKGSFSTLEIQRTEQGDSAMYLCAIEKWGELNTEAFFGQGTRLTVV.

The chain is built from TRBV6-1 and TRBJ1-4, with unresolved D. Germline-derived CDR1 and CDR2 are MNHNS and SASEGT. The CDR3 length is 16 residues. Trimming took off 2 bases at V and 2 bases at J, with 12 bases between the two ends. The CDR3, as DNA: TGTGCCAGCAGTGAAAGGTCGGAGGCTACTAATGAAAAACTGTTTTTT. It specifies CASSERSEATNEKLFF.

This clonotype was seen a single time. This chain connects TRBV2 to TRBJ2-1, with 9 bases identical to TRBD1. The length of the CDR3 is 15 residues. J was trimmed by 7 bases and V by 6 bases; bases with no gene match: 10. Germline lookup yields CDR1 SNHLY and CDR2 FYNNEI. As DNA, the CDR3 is TGTGCCAGCAGCGAGGAGGGGACAGGGTCGAATGAGCAGTTCTTC. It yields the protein CASSEEGTGSNEQFF.

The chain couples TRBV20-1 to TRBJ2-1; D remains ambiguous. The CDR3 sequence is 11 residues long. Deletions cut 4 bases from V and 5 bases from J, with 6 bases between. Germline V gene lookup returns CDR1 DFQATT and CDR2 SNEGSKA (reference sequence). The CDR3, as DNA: TGCAGTGCTAATAGGAACAATGAGCAGTTCTTC. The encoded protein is CSANRNNEQFF.

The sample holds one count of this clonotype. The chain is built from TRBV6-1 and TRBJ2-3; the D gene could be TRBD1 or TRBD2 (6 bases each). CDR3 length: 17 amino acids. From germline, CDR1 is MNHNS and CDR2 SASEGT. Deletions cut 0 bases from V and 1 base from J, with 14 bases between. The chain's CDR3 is CASSEAGGAGGTDTQYF. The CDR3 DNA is TGTGCCAGCAGTGAAGCGGGGGGAGCAGGGGGCACAGATACGCAGTATTTT.

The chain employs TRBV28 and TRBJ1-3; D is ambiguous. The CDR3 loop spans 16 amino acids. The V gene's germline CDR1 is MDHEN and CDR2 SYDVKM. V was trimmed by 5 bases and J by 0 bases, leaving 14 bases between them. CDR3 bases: TGTGCCAGCAGTACAGCGGGGAGTTACTCTGGAAACACCATATATTTT. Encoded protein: CASSTAGSYSGNTIYF.

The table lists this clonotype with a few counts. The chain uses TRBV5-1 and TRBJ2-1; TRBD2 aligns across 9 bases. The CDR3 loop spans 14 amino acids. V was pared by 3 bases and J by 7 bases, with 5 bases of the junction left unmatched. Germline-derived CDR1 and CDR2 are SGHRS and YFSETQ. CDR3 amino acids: CASSWRGGVNEQFF. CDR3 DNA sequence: TGCGCCAGCAGCTGGCGGGGGGGCGTAAATGAGCAGTTCTTC.

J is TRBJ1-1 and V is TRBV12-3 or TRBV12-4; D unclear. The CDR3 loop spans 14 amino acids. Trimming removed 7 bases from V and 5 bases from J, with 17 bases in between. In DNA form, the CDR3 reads TGTGCCAGCAATATGGTAAATCCTAGTACTGAAGCTTTCTTT. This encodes CASNMVNPSTEAFF.

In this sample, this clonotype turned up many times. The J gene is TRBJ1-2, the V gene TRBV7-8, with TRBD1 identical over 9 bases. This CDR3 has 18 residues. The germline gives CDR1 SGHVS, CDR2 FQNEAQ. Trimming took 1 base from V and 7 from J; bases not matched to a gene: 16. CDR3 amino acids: CASSLVPGQGVNVGGYTF. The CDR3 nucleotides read TGTGCCAGCAGCTTAGTACCGGGACAGGGAGTTAATGTAGGTGGCTACACCTTC.

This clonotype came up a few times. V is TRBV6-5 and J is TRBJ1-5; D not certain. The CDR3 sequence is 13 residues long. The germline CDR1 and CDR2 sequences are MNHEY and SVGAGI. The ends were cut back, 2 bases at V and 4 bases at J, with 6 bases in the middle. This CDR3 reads CASSYGPNQPQHF. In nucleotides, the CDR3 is TGTGCCAGCAGTTACGGACCGAATCAGCCCCAGCATTTT.

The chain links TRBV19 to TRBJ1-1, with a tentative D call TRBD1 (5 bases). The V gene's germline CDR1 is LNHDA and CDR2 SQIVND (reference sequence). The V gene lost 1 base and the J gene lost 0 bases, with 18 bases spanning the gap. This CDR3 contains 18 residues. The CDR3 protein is CASSIAGRTTSLNTEAFF. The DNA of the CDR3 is TGTGCCAGTAGTATAGCGGGCAGGACAACCTCTCTGAACACTGAAGCTTTCTTT.

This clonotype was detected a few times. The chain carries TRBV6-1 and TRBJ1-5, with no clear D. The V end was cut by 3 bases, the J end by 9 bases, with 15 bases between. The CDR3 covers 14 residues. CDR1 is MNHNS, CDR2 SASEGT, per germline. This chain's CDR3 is CASSDGGYHRPQHF. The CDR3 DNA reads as TGTGCCAGCAGTGATGGCGGTTATCATAGGCCCCAGCATTTT.